The rows below give T cell receptor beta chains drawn from one sample of a study of blood T cell repertoires in COVID-19. This table comes from immunoSEQ multiplex PCR, and its TCRdb copy is limited to in-frame clones, with some not included. The sample has approximately 270,000 clones, 75% to 95% seen once. The sample comprised PBMCs or T cells enriched from blood (not recorded which). All receptors derive from a man aged 40-49 years who had been exposed to COVID-19. Both conserved end residues are part of each CDR3.

v_call,j_call,cdr3_aa
TRBV18,TRBJ2-5,CASSPPSLAGGETQYF
TRBV4-3,TRBJ2-1,CASGTSGNNEQFF
TRBV18,TRBJ1-5,CASSPQISNQPQHF
TRBV10-3,TRBJ2-5,CAIRPTSGQETQYF
TRBV30,TRBJ2-7,CAWRVTGGDYEQYF
TRBV4-1,TRBJ2-2,CASSHALAKNTGELFF
TRBV30,TRBJ2-1,CAWSPLAGARNEQFF
TRBV19,TRBJ1-1,CASSPSSWNTEAFF
TRBV9,TRBJ2-2,CASSVGGSGGELFF
TRBV13,TRBJ2-7,CASSLGLAGKYEQYF
TRBV15,TRBJ1-5,CATSPPGGNQPQHF
TRBV18,TRBJ1-5,CASSPGTPVAQHF
TRBV2,TRBJ2-3,CASSASFSGTDDTDTQYF
TRBV30,TRBJ2-7,CAWTRGTGGSEQYF
TRBV18,TRBJ2-1,CASSPGTDYNEQFF
TRBV4-3,TRBJ2-1,CASSQDQGARNEQFF
TRBV30,TRBJ2-3,CAWSGLGTSGTSTDTQYF
TRBV3-1/TRBV3-2,TRBJ2-1,CASSPITTSVSSYNEQFF